Presented here are 13 T cell receptor beta chains from one specimen sequenced in a study of blood T cell repertoires in COVID-19. Repertoires were generated with immunoSEQ multiplex PCR, while TCRdb's copy carries only in-frame clones and drops some. Of roughly 140,000 clones detected, around four fifths appear once; the ten largest clones hold 3.7%. The sequencing input was peripheral blood. The receptors stem from a woman aged 80 or over with acute or convalescent COVID-19.

The V call is TRBV6-5, the J call TRBJ1-3, with 7 positions matching TRBD1. CDR1 MNHEY and CDR2 SVGAGI come from the germline V gene. V lost 2 bases to trimming and J lost 2 bases; unmatched junction nucleotides: 0. CDR3 length: 14 amino acids. The CDR3 sequence is CASSYQGAGNTIYF. The CDR3 nucleotides are TGTGCCAGCAGTTACCAGGGGGCTGGAAACACCATATATTTT.

This chain links TRBV6-5 with TRBJ2-1; 10 bases line up with TRBD1. The junction had 3 bases not matched to a gene; V was cut back by 0 bases and J by 7 bases. The CDR3 covers 15 residues. Germline assignment: CDR1 MNHEY and CDR2 SVGAGI. The CDR3 spells CASSYSGTGVNEQFF. CDR3 nucleotide sequence: TGTGCCAGCAGTTACTCGGGGACAGGGGTGAATGAGCAGTTCTTC.

Here the CDR3 reads CASSHSSGVSYNEQFF. The CDR3 DNA follows: TGTGCCAGCAGCCACAGTAGCGGGGTCTCCTACAATGAGCAGTTCTTC. The V and J genes are TRBV3-1 (or the pseudogene TRBV3-2) and TRBJ2-1, with 8 positions matching TRBD2. Germline CDR1 is LGHDT and CDR2 is YNNKEL (reference sequence). J was trimmed by 0 bases and V by 3 bases; bases with no gene match: 4. The CDR3 has 16 amino acids.

The gene calls are TRBV12-3 or TRBV12-4 and TRBJ1-1, with 8 bases lining up with TRBD1. CDR3 size: 13 residues. The ends lost 5 bases at V and 3 bases at J; junction bases unmatched: 2. For the CDR3, the DNA is TGTGCCAGCAGTCAGGGGGCTTACACTGAAGCTTTCTTT. Translation gives CASSQGAYTEAFF.

This clone was recorded once. The V and J genes are TRBV30 and TRBJ1-1, with a weak D call TRBD1 (6 bases). With 3 bases removed from V and 4 bases from J, the gap between germline ends came to 12 bases. The CDR3 is made up of 13 amino acids. Germline CDR1 is GTSNPN and CDR2 is SVGIG (reference sequence). DNA for the CDR3: TGTGCCTGGAGGGGACAACCGGGCACTGAAGCTTTCTTT. Translation: CAWRGQPGTEAFF.

This rearrangement joins TRBV7-3 to TRBJ1-1, with 8 bases aligning to TRBD1. The CDR3 spans 15 residues. The germline CDR1 and CDR2 sequences are SGHTA and FQGTGA. The V and J ends lost 0 bases and 1 base, in that order; junction bases with no gene match: 1. The DNA of the CDR3 is TGTGCCAGCAGCTTAACCAGGGGGCCGAACACTGAAGCTTTCTTT. Encoded protein: CASSLTRGPNTEAFF.

This chain links TRBV10-1 with TRBJ2-1; D is unresolved. Germline lookup yields CDR1 WNHNN and CDR2 SYGVQD (reference sequence). The V end was cut by 0 bases, the J end by 8 bases, with 8 bases between. CDR3 length: 13 residues. CDR3 sequence (DNA): TGCGCCAGCAGTGAGTCGTTCTCCCATGAGCAGTTCTTC. Amino acid sequence: CASSESFSHEQFF.

This clone was picked up a small number of times. The chain recombines TRBV4-1 with TRBJ1-5; D possibly corresponds to TRBD1 (5 bases). The germline gives CDR1 MGHRA, CDR2 YSYEKL. The CDR3 length is 15 residues. Between the trimmed V and J ends, which lost 0 bases and 6 bases, there was a span of 12 bases. CDR3 region: CASSQDPRGSQPQHF. DNA of the CDR3: TGCGCCAGCAGCCAAGATCCCCGGGGGAGTCAGCCCCAGCATTTT.

This clone appeared a single time. This chain joins TRBV16 and TRBJ1-1, with D possibly being TRBD1 (5 bases). Germline V gene sequence: CDR1 KGHSY, CDR2 FQNENV. V lost 2 bases and J lost 4, with 8 bases in between. The CDR3 runs 13 residues. CDR3 amino acids: CASSQERGTEAFF. CDR3 nucleotide sequence: TGTGCCAGCAGCCAAGAAAGGGGCACTGAAGCTTTCTTT. Using reference TRBV16 and TRBJ1-1 for the parts outside the CDR3, the full variable domain is GEEVAQTPKHLVRGEGQKAKLYCAPIKGHSYVFWYQQVLKNEFKFLISFQNENVFDETGMPKERFSAKCLPNSPCSLEIQATKLEDSAVYFCASSQERGTEAFFGQGTRLTVV.

This rearrangement joins TRBV30 to TRBJ2-7; D is unresolved. Trimming stripped 0 bases from V and 7 bases from J, with 10 bases between. The CDR3 is 12 amino acids. The germline CDR1 and CDR2 sequences are GTSNPN and SVGIG (reference sequence). CDR3 sequence: CAWSVSWSEQYF. The CDR3 nucleotides are TGTGCCTGGAGTGTATCCTGGAGTGAGCAGTACTTC.

The rearrangement joins TRBV5-1 to TRBJ2-5; 10 bases fit TRBD1. The CDR3 is 15 residues long. V shed 4 bases and J 5 bases; nucleotides not matched to a gene: 8. The germline CDR1 and CDR2 sequences are SGHRS and YFSETQ. The CDR3 nucleotides read TGCGCCAGCAGCCCAGGGACAGGGGTAGAGGAGACCCAGTACTTC. This gives the protein CASSPGTGVEETQYF. The entire variable domain, with the rest obtained from reference TRBV5-1 and TRBJ2-5, is as follows: KAGVTQTPRYLIKTRGQQVTLSCSPISGHRSVSWYQQTPGQGLQFLFEYFSETQRNKGNFPGRFSGRQFSNSRSEMNVSTLELGDSALYLCASSPGTGVEETQYFGPGTRLLVL.

The genes are TRBV20-1 and TRBJ1-1; a possible D gene is TRBD1 (5 bases). This CDR3 comprises 11 residues. Germline V lookup: CDR1 DFQATT, CDR2 SNEGSKA (reference sequence). The DNA of the CDR3 is TGCTATTGGGGCGGGCCCGGGGGAGCTTTCTTT. Its protein is CYWGGPGGAFF.

The chain couples TRBV2 to TRBJ1-6; 8 nucleotides line up with TRBD1. Trimming removed 6 bases from V and 8 bases from J; junction bases left unmatched: 3. The CDR3 has 13 amino acids. CDR1 is SNHLY, CDR2 FYNNEI, per germline. The DNA of the CDR3 is TGTGCCAGCAGGGGACAGGATGATTCACCCCTCCACTTT. Its translation is CASRGQDDSPLHF.